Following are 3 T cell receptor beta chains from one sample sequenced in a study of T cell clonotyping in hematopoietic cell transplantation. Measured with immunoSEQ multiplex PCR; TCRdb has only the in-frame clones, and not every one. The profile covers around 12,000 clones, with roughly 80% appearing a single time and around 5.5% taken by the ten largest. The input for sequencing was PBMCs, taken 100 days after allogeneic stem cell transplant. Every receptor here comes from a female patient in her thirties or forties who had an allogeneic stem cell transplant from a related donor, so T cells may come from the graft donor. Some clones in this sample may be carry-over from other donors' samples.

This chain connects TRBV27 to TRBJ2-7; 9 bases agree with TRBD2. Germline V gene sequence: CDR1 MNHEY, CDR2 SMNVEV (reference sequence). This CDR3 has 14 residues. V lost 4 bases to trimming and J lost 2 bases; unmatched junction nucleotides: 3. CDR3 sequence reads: CASSWRGGTYEQYF. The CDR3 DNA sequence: TGTGCCAGCAGTTGGCGGGGGGGCACCTACGAGCAGTACTTC.

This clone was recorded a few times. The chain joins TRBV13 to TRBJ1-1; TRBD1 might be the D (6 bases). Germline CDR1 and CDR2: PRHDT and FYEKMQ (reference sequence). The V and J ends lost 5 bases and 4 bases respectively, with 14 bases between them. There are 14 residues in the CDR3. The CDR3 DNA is TGTGCCAGCAGCGCCCGGGGAGGGGGCACTGAAGCTTTCTTT. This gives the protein CASSARGGGTEAFF.

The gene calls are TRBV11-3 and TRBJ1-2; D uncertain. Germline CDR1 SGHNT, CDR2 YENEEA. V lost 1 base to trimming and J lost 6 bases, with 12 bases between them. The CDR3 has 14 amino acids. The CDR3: CASSLGGFSDGYTF. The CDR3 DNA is TGTGCCAGCAGCTTAGGAGGGTTCAGCGATGGCTACACCTTC.